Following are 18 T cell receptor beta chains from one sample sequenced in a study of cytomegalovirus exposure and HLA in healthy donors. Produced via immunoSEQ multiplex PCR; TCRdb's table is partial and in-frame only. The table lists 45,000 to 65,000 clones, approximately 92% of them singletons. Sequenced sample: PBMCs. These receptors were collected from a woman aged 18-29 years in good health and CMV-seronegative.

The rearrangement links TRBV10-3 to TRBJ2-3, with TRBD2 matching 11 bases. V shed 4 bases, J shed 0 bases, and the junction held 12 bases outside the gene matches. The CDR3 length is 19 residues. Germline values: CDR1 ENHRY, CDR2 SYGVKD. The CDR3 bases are TGTGCCATCAGTGGACGTAGCGGGGGGGCCTTATCTAGCACAGATACGCAGTATTTT. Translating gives CAISGRSGGALSSTDTQYF.

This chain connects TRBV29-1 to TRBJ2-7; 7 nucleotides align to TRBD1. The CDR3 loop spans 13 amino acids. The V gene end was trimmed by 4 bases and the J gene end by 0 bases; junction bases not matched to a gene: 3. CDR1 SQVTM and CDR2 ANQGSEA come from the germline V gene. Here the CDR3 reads CSVVGTASYEQYF. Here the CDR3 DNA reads TGCAGCGTTGTAGGGACAGCCTCCTACGAGCAGTACTTC.

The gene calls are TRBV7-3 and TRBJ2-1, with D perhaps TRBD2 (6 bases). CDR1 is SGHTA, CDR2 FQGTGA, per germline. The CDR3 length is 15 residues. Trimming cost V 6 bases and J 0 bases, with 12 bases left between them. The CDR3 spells CASSLVADSYNEQFF. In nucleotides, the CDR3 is TGTGCCAGCAGTCTTGTAGCGGACTCCTACAATGAGCAGTTCTTC.

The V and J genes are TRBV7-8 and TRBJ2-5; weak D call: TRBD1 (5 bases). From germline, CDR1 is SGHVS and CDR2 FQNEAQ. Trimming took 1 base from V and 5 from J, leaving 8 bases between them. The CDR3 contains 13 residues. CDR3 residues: CASSLGGTETQYF. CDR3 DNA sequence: TGTGCCAGCAGCTTAGGGGGCACGGAGACCCAGTACTTC.

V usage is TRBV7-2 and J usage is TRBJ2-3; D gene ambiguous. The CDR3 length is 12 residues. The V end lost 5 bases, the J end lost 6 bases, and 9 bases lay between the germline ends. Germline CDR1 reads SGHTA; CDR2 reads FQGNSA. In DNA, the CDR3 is TGTGCCAGCAGCCCAACTCGGGATACGCAGTATTTT. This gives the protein CASSPTRDTQYF.

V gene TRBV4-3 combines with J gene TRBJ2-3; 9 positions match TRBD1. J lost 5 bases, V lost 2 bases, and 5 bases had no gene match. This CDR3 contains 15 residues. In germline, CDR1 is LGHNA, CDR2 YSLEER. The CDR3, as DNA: TGCGCCAGCAGCCAACGGGACAGGGCAGGAGATACGCAGTATTTT. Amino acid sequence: CASSQRDRAGDTQYF.

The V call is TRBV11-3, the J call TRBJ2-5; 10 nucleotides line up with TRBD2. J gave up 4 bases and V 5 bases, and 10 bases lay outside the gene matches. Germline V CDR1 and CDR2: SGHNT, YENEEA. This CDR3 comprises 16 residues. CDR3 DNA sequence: TGTGCCAGCAGCCGTGGCAGGCTAGCGGGAGTAGAGACCCAGTACTTC. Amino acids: CASSRGRLAGVETQYF.

The CDR3 nucleotides read TGCGCCAGCAGCTTGGCAACAGGGGGCCTGGGTGAAGCTTTCTTT. Protein product: CASSLATGGLGEAFF. This chain links TRBV5-1 with TRBJ1-1; the match to TRBD1 covers 9 bases. J gave up 7 bases and V 0 bases, and 7 bases lay outside the gene matches. The CDR3 contains 15 residues. Germline values: CDR1 SGHRS, CDR2 YFSETQ.

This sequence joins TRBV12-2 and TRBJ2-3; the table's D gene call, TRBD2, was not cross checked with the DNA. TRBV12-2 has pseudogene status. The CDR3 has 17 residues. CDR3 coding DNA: TGTGCAAGTCGCTTAGTTGTGCCCGGAGGAGGGGTATGCACGCAGTATTTT. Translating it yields CASRLVVPGGGVCTQYF.

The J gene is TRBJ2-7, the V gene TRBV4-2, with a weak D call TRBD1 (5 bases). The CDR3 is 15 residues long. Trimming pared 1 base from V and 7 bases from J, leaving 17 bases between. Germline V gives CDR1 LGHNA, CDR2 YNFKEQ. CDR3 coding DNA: TGTGCCAGCAGCCAAGTTGGCTCCGACGCAGGGGAGCAGTACTTC. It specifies CASSQVGSDAGEQYF.

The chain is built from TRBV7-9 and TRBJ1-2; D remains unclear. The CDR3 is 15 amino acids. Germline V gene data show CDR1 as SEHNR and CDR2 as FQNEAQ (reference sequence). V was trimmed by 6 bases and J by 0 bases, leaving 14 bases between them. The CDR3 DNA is TGTGCCAGCAGGGAGGACGGAAGTTCTAACTATGGCTACACCTTC. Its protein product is CASREDGSSNYGYTF.

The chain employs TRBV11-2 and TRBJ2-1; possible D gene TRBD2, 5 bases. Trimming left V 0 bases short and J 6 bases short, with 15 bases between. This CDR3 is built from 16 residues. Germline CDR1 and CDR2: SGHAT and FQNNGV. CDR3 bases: TGTGCCAGCAGCTTAGAAGGCCCATTGAGGGCCAATGAGCAGTTCTTC. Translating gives CASSLEGPLRANEQFF.

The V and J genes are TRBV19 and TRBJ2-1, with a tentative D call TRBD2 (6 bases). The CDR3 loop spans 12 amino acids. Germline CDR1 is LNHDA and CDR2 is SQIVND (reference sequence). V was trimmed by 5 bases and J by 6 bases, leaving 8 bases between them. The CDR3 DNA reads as TGTGCCAGTAGTTATAGCGGCAATGAGCAGTTCTTC. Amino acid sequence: CASSYSGNEQFF.

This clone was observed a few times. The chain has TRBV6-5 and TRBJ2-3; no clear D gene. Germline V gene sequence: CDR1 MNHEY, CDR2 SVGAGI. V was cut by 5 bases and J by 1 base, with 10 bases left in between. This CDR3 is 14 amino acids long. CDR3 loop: CASSPSYGTDTQYF. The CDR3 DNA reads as TGTGCCAGCAGTCCCTCGTATGGCACAGATACGCAGTATTTT.

The CDR3 sequence is CASSISEGAYEQYF. CDR3 in DNA: TGTGCCAGTAGTATCTCGGAGGGAGCCTACGAGCAGTACTTC. The gene calls are TRBV19 and TRBJ2-7, with D perhaps matching TRBD2 (6 bases). V gave up 3 bases and J gave up 2 bases, with 11 bases separating them. The germline V gene encodes CDR1 LNHDA and CDR2 SQIVND (reference sequence). The CDR3 totals 14 residues.

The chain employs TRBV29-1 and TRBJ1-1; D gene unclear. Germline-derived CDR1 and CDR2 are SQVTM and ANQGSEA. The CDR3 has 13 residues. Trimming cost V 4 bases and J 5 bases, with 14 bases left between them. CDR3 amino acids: CSVGPGWETEAFF. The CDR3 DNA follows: TGCAGCGTTGGTCCGGGGTGGGAAACTGAAGCTTTCTTT. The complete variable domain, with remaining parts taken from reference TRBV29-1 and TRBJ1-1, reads SAVISQKPSRDICQRGTSLTIQCQVDSQVTMMFWYRQQPGQSLTLIATANQGSEATYESGFVIDKFPISRPNLTFSTLTVSNMSPEDSSIYLCSVGPGWETEAFFGQGTRLTVV.

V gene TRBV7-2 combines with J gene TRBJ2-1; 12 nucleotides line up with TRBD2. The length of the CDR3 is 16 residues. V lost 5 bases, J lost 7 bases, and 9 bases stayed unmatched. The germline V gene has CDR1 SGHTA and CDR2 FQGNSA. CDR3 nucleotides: TGTGCCAGCAGCGCCTACTCCGGGACTAGCGGGAATGAGCAGTTCTTC. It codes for CASSAYSGTSGNEQFF.

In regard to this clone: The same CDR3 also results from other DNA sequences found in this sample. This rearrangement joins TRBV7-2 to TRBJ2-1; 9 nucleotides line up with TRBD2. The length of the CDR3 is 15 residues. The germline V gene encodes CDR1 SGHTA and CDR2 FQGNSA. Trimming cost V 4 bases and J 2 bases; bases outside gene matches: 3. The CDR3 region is CASSSTSGPYNEQFF. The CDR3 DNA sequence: TGTGCCAGCAGCTCGACTAGCGGCCCCTACAATGAGCAGTTCTTC.